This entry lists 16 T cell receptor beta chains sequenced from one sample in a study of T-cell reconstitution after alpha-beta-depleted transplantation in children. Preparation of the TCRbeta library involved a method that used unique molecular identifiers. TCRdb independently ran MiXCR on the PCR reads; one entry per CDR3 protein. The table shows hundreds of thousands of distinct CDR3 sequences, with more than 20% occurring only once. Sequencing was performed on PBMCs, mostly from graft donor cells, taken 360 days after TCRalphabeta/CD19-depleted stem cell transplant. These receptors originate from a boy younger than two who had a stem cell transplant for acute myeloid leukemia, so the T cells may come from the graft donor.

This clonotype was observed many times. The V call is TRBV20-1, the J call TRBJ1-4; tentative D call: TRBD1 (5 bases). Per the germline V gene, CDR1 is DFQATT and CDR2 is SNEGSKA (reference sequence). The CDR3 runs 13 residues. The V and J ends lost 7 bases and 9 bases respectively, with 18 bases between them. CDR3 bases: TGCAGTGTGGAGGGGCAGGCGGAACAAAAACTGTTTTTT. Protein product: CSVEGQAEQKLFF.

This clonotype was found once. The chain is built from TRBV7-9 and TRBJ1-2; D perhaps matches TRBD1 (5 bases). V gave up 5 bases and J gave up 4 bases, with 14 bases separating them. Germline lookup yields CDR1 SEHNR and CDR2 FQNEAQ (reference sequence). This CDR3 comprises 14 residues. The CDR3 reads CASSLKTGGYGYTF. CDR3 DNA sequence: TGTGCCAGCAGCCTGAAGACGGGGGGCTATGGCTACACCTTC.

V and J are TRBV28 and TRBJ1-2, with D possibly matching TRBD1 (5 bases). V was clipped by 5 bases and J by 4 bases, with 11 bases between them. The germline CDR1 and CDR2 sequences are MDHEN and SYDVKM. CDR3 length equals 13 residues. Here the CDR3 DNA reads TGTGCCAGCAGTCAGGACATGCCCTATGGCTACACCTTC. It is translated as CASSQDMPYGYTF.

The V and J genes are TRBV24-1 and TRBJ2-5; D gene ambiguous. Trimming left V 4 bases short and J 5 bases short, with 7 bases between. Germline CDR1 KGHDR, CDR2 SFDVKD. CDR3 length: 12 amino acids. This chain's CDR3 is CATSERVETQYF. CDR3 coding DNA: TGTGCCACCAGTGAACGAGTGGAGACCCAGTACTTC.

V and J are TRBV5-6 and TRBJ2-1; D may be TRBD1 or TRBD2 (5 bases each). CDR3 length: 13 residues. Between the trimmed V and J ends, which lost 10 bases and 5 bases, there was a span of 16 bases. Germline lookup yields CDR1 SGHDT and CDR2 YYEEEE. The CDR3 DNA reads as TGTGCCTCGAACTCGGGACCAAACAATGAGCAGTTCTTC. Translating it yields CASNSGPNNEQFF.

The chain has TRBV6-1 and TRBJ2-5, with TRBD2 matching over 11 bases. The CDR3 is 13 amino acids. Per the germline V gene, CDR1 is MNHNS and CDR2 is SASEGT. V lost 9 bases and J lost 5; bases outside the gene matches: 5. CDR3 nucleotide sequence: TGTGCCAGTCGAGTAGCGGGGGGGGAGACCCAGTACTTC. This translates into CASRVAGGETQYF.

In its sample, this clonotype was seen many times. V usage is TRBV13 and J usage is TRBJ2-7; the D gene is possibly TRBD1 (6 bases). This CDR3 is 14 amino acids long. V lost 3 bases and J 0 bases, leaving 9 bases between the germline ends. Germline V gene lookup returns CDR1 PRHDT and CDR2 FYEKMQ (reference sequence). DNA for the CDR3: TGTGCCAGCAGCTTCCAGGGGTACTCCTACGAGCAGTACTTC. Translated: CASSFQGYSYEQYF.

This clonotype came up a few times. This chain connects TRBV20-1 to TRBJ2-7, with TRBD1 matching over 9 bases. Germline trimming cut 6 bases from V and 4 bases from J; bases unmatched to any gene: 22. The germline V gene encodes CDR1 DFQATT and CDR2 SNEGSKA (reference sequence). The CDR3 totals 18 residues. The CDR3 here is CSAATGTGLDPFSYEQYF. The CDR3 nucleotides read TGCAGTGCGGCAACCGGGACAGGGTTAGACCCTTTCTCATACGAGCAGTACTTC.

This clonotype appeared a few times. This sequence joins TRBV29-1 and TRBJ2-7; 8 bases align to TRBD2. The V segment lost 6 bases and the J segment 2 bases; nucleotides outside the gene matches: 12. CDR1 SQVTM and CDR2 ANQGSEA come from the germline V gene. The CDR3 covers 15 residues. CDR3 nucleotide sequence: TGCAGCGTATCCGGGGGGGAACCAATAGCCTACGAGCAGTACTTC. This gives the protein CSVSGGEPIAYEQYF.

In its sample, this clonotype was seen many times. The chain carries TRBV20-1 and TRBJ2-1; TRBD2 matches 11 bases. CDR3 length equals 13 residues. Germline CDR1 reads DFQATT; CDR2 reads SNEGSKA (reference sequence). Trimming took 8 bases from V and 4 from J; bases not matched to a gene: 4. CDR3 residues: CSSLAGGYNEQFF. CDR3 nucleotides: TGCAGTAGTCTAGCGGGGGGATACAATGAGCAGTTCTTC.

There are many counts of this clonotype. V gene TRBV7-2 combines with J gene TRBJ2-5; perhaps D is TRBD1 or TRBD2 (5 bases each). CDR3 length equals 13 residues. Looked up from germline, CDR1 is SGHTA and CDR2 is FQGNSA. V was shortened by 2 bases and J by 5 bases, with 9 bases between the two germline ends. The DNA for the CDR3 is TGTGCCAGCAGCTTAACCAGGGAGGAGACCCAGTACTTC. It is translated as CASSLTREETQYF. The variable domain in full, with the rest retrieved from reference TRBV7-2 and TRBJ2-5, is GAGVSQSPSNKVTEKGKDVELRCDPISGHTALYWYRQSLGQGLEFLIYFQGNSAPDKSGLPSDRFSAERTGGSVSTLTIQRTQQEDSAVYLCASSLTREETQYFGPGTRLLVL.

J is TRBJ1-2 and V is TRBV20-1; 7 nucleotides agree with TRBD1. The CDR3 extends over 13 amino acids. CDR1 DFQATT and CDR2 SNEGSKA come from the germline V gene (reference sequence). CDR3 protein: CSPGTAVASGYTF. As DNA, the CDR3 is TGCAGCCCGGGGACAGCCGTTGCGAGTGGCTACACCTTC.

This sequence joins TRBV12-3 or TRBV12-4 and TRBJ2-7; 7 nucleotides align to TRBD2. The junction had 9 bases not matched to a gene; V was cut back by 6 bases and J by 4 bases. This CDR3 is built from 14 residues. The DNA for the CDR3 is TGTGCCAGCAGCCCCAAACTAGCGCGTTACGAGCAGTACTTC. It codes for CASSPKLARYEQYF.

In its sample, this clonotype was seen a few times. CDR3 in DNA: TGCAGCGTTGTGCAGGGAGACTATGGCTACACCTTC. This encodes CSVVQGDYGYTF. V gene TRBV29-1 combines with J gene TRBJ1-2; tentative D call: TRBD1 (5 bases). The germline V and J ends were trimmed by 4 bases and 3 bases, with 9 bases remaining between them. Germline-derived CDR1 and CDR2 are SQVTM and ANQGSEA. The CDR3 length is 12 residues.

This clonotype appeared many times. This chain's CDR3 is CSALSTPDRVEETQYF. The DNA for the CDR3 is TGCAGTGCCCTCTCCACCCCGGACAGGGTTGAAGAGACCCAGTACTTC. The V gene is TRBV20-1, the J gene TRBJ2-5, with TRBD1 identical over 8 bases. The CDR3 has 16 amino acids. V shed 6 bases, J shed 3 bases, and the junction held 15 bases outside the gene matches. Germline CDR1 and CDR2: DFQATT and SNEGSKA (reference sequence).

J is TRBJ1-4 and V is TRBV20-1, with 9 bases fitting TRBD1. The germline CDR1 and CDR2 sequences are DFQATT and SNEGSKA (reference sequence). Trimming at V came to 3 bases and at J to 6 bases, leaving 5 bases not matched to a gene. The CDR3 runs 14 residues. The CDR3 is CSASPQGAHEKLFF. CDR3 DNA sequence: TGCAGTGCTAGTCCACAGGGGGCTCATGAAAAACTGTTTTTT.